Here is one T cell receptor beta chain with its context. No antigen is known for it. The same CDR3 arises from other DNA sequences in this sample as well. The record originates from a study of beta chain features in type 1 diabetes. General study points: Within the patient group, naive, central memory and Treg TCRB repertoires appeared more similar to each other than within healthy donors.

Looked up from germline, CDR1 is SGHRS and CDR2 is YFSETQ. The CDR3 consists of 12 residues. The V and J ends lost 0 bases and 7 bases respectively, with 5 bases between them. Investigators reverse transcribed all isolated RNA, so they sequenced expressed TCRB transcripts. The repertoire was sequenced with immunoSEQ multiplex PCR; TCRdb's copy has only in-frame clones and lacks some. The repertoire has 350,000 or so clones, roughly a fifth of them found once; the top ten carry 0.044%. The origin of this receptor is a woman between 18 and 29 years old in good health. This chain uses TRBV5-1 with TRBJ2-1, with unresolved D. The material sequenced was naive CD4+ T cells from blood. Here the CDR3 DNA reads TGCGCCAGCAGCTTGGGAGTTAATGAGCAGTTCTTC. It translates to CASSLGVNEQFF.